This TCR beta chain emerged from a study of T cell responses to AZD1222 COVID-19 vaccine. Across the whole study: Both about-4-week and about-12-week second-dose recipients were combined. Findings and limits, study-wide: Donors were mostly white British, more females; clonal diversity possibly underestimated. Spike-wide vaccine-associated CD4 TCRs dominated at 160-218 and 743-854. Reportedly, close to half of spike-specific TCRs are directed against unmutated variant regions.

Sequenced by immunoSEQ multiplex PCR; TCRdb stores in-frame clones only, minus some. This repertoire shows fewer than 65,000 clones, 70% to 85% found once; its top ten account for around 20%. V was pared by 0 bases and J by 5 bases, with 13 bases between. Germline CDR1 is SGDLS and CDR2 is YYNGEE. The CDR3 sequence is 15 residues long. In this sample, this clone is medium-sized. Its specificity is not known. The sequence derives from an adult in good health. The sequences come from peripheral blood, collected on day 0 of AZD1222 vaccination. The J gene is TRBJ2-3, the V gene TRBV9; a possible D gene is TRBD1 (6 bases). The CDR3 loop is CASSVVGGMGDTQYF. The CDR3 nucleotides are TGTGCCAGCAGCGTAGTAGGGGGTATGGGAGATACGCAGTATTTT.